Listed here is a single T cell receptor beta chain. Its specificity is not known. This entry belongs to a study of OX40 agonist ivuxolimab in advanced cancers. Study-wide background: Hepatocellular carcinoma, melanoma, renal cell or head and neck cancer occurred in dose-escalation patients.

The V and J ends lost 1 base and 1 base respectively, with 9 bases between them. Per the germline V gene, CDR1 is SGHRS and CDR2 is YFSETQ. CDR3 size: 15 residues. Using immunoSEQ multiplex PCR, the repertoire was profiled, and TCRdb retains in-frame clones only, with some absent. The table shows 90,000 to 130,000 clones, with more than 70% occurring only once. Findings and limits, study-wide: Among the least clonally expanded were partial responders at 0.1-3.0 mg/kg.

The clonotype originates from an adult with an advanced solid tumor such as melanoma, head and neck, liver or kidney cancer. This chain joins TRBV5-1 and TRBJ1-5; D uncertain. The sample consisted of CD4+ or CD8+ T cells sorted from blood, taken in a trial of the OX40 agonist ivuxolimab. The CDR3 is CASSLNGFSNQPQHF. DNA of the CDR3: TGCGCCAGCAGCTTGAATGGGTTCAGCAATCAGCCCCAGCATTTT.